This T cell receptor (beta chain) was sequenced in a study of PD-1 blockade in classical Hodgkin lymphoma. The CDR3 has 15 residues. The trim removed 4 bases at V and 4 bases at J, leaving 7 bases unmatched. Germline V gives CDR1 LNHDA, CDR2 SQIVND (reference sequence). Documented time point: newly diagnosed, previously untreated cHL patient sample. Purified CD4+ T cells were obtained from thawed PBMCs through magnetic negative selection. Only in-frame clones appear in the TCRdb table, and some are missing; sequencing was by immunoSEQ multiplex PCR. Among just under 20,000 clones listed, about four fifths were seen once. Broader study findings: TCR diversity at baseline was reported to be reduced in newly diagnosed patients relative to healthy donors. There remain no defined causes for the repertoire differences, which possibly reflect disease activity or prior therapy.

As regards this clone: Its antigen is undetermined.

V and J are TRBV19 and TRBJ1-5, with 7 positions matching TRBD1. The TCR was taken from a human donor with classical Hodgkin lymphoma. The sequenced sample consisted of CD4+ T cells from blood. The CDR3 region has the DNA TGTGCCAGTAGTACTCGACAGGGAACTAATCAGCCCCAGCATTTT. Its protein is CASSTRQGTNQPQHF.